This entry lists 2 T cell receptor beta chains sequenced from one sample in a study of blood T cell repertoires in COVID-19. Profiling relied on immunoSEQ multiplex PCR, and the TCRdb table lists in-frame clones only, not all of them. The sample gives approximately 280,000 clones, around 88% of which show up once; about 4.6% is in the top ten. Sequencing input: peripheral blood. These receptors originate from a man aged 40-49 years with acute or convalescent COVID-19.

The chain is built from TRBV5-1 and TRBJ1-1, with 7 positions matching TRBD1. Germline CDR1 SGHRS, CDR2 YFSETQ. The length of the CDR3 is 12 residues. The ends lost 2 bases at V and 6 bases at J; junction bases unmatched: 1. CDR3 sequence (DNA): TGCGCCAGCAGCTTTACAGGGGCTGAAGCTTTCTTT. Translation gives CASSFTGAEAFF. Supplemented by reference TRBV5-1 and TRBJ1-1, the full variable domain reads KAGVTQTPRYLIKTRGQQVTLSCSPISGHRSVSWYQQTPGQGLQFLFEYFSETQRNKGNFPGRFSGRQFSNSRSEMNVSTLELGDSALYLCASSFTGAEAFFGQGTRLTVV.

The chain couples TRBV6-5 to TRBJ2-3; TRBD2 agrees at 9 bases. Per the germline V gene, CDR1 is MNHEY and CDR2 is SVGAGI. This CDR3 has 15 residues. Trimming at V came to 6 bases and at J to 0 bases, leaving 4 bases not matched to a gene. CDR3 loop: CASRLSGGSTDTQYF. The CDR3 DNA reads TGTGCCAGCAGACTCAGCGGGGGGAGCACAGATACGCAGTATTTT.